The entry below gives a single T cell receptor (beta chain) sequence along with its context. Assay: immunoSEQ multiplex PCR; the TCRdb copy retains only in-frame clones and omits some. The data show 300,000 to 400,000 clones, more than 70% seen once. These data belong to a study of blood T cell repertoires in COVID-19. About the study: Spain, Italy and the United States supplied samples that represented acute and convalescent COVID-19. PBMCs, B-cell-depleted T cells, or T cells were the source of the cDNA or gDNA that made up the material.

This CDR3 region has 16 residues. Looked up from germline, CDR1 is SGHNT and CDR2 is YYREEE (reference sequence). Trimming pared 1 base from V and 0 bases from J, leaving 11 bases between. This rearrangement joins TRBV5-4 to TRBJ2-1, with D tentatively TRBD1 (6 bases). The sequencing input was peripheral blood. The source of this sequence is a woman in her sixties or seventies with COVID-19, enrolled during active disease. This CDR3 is CASSLSSGHSYNEQFF. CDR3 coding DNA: TGTGCCAGCAGCTTGTCCTCGGGACACTCCTACAATGAGCAGTTCTTC.